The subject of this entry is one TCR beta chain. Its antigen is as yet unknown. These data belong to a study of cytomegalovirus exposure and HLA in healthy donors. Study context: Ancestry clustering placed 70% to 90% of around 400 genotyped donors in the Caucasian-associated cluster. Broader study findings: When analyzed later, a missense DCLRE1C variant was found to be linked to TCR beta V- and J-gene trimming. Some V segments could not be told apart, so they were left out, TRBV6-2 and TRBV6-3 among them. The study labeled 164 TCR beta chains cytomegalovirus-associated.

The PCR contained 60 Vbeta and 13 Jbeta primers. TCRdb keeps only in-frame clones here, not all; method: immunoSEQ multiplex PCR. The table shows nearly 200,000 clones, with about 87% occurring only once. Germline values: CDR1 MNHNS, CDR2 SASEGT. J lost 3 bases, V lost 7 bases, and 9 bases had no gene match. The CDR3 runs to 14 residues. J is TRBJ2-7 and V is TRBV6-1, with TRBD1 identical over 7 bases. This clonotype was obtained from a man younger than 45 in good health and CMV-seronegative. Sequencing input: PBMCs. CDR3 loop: CASTLRTGHYEQYF. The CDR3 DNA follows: TGTGCCAGCACCCTTAGGACAGGCCACTACGAGCAGTACTTC.